The sequence of this T cell receptor (beta chain) was determined in a study of cytomegalovirus exposure and HLA in healthy donors. Libraries were prepared by immunoSEQ multiplex PCR; TCRdb keeps only in-frame clonotypes and omits some of them. The sample carries some 49,000 clones, 85% to 95% recorded once. The CDR3 sequence is 15 residues long. Germline-derived CDR1 and CDR2 are SGHRS and YFSETQ. The V and J ends lost 1 base and 4 bases respectively, with 14 bases between them. Separate from the approximately 670-subject first cohort was the approximately 130-subject validation cohort, to which the donors belonged. This clone was found once.

The chain combines TRBV5-1 with TRBJ1-2; D call uncertain. This TCR was sampled from a woman aged 18-30 years in good health and CMV-seropositive. Sequences were obtained from PBMCs. CDR3 coding DNA: TGCGCCAGCAGCTTGCACGGGGAGACCGTCTATGGCTACACCTTC. Protein product: CASSLHGETVYGYTF.